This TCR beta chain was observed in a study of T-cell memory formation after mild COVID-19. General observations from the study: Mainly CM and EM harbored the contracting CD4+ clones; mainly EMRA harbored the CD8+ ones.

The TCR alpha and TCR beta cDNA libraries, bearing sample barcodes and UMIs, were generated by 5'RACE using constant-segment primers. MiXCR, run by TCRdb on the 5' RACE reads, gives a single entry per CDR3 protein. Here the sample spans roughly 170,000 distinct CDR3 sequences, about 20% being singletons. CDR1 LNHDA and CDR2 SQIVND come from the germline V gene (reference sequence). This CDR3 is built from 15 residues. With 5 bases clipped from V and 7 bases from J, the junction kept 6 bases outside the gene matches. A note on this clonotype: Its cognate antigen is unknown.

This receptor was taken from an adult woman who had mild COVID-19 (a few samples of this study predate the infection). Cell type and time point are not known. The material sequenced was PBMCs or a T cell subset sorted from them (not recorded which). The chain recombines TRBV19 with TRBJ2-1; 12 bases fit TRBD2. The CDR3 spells CASSAGLAGLNEQFF. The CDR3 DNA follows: TGTGCCAGTAGTGCCGGACTAGCGGGACTTAATGAGCAGTTCTTC. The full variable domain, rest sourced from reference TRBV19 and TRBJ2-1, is DGGITQSPKYLFRKEGQNVTLSCEQNLNHDAMYWYRQDPGQGLRLIYYSQIVNDFQKGDIAEGYSVSREKKESFPLTVTSAQKNPTAFYLCASSAGLAGLNEQFFGPGTRLTVL.